This T cell receptor beta chain was retrieved from a study of blood T cells in healthy people across ages. The CDR3 covers 15 residues. Sample-barcoded 5' priming and a J-beta primer mix drove a second PCR of 7 to 11 cycles. The authors tagged each cDNA molecule using a template-switch adaptor with 12 random nucleotides. In TCRdb, the 5' RACE reads were re-called with MiXCR into one record per CDR3 protein. The sample has 1.5 million to 2 million distinct CDR3 sequences; 28% are singletons. The source is a woman in her 30s in good health. The material sequenced was blood. The J gene is TRBJ2-5, the V gene TRBV12-3 or TRBV12-4; a weak D match, TRBD1 (5 bases). Near its end, the DNA agrees better with TRBJ2-7, so the J call may be wrong. The CDR3 is CASSRGQGILSEQYF. The DNA of the CDR3 is TGTGCCAGCAGTCGTGGGCAGGGAATTTTGTCCGAGCAGTACTTC.